What follows is one T cell receptor beta chain and its context. The data stem from a study of blood T cell repertoires in COVID-19. Study at large: Some COVID-19 samples were acute and others convalescent; all came from the United States, Italy and Spain.

The germline V gene has CDR1 LNHDA and CDR2 SQIVND (reference sequence). The V segment lost 9 bases and the J segment 4 bases; nucleotides outside the gene matches: 7. The CDR3 runs to 14 residues. Authors' processing steps: Nucleated cell counts were estimated from reference gene primer amplification. Sequencing was performed with immunoSEQ multiplex PCR; in TCRdb, only in-frame clones are kept and a portion is missing. V, J and clone size were drawn from that table, and D and trimming were deduced from the DNA. The repertoire includes hundreds of thousands of clones, 75% to 90% of them detected once, and about 2.3% sits in the top ten.

Sequencing input: peripheral blood. This sequence was found in a young man with active or convalescent COVID-19. The chain couples TRBV19 to TRBJ2-3; 10 bases fit TRBD2. DNA of the CDR3: TGTGCCAGCCGGAAGCGGGAGGGCCCAGATACGCAGTATTTT. Its translation is CASRKREGPDTQYF.